These 7 T cell receptor beta chains came from one sample sequenced in a study of control samples from healthy donors and cancer patients. Assay used: immunoSEQ multiplex PCR; TCRdb lists only in-frame clones, some missing. In the table there are 150,000 to 180,000 clones, more than 85% of which are singletons. Material: blood. The receptor source for this set is a man aged 50-60 years in good health.

The V gene is TRBV10-2, the J gene TRBJ1-2; no firm D call. CDR3 length: 12 residues. Trimming shortened V by 3 bases and J by 4 bases, and 6 bases separated the two germline ends. The germline V gene encodes CDR1 WSHSY and CDR2 SAAADI. Written as DNA, the CDR3 is TGCGCCAGCAGTGATACCAGCTATGGCTACACCTTC. As protein: CASSDTSYGYTF.

The chain joins TRBV7-9 to TRBJ1-1, with D unclear. Germline V gene data show CDR1 as SEHNR and CDR2 as FQNEAQ (reference sequence). Trimming pared 3 bases from V and 4 bases from J, leaving 3 bases between. The CDR3 sequence is 11 residues long. The CDR3, as DNA: TGTGCCAGCAGCTTTAGCACTGAAGCTTTCTTT. It translates to CASSFSTEAFF.

The chain uses TRBV5-6 and TRBJ2-7; D gene ambiguous. Germline V gene lookup returns CDR1 SGHDT and CDR2 YYEEEE. This CDR3 contains 12 residues. Trimming removed 4 bases from V and 1 base from J, with 6 bases in between. The CDR3 sequence is CASSQTSYEQYF. The CDR3 DNA reads TGTGCCAGCAGCCAAACATCCTACGAGCAGTACTTC.

The V gene is TRBV19, the J gene TRBJ2-3; no clear D gene. CDR3 length: 13 amino acids. Trimming removed 5 bases at V and 1 base at J, with 7 bases between. Germline V gives CDR1 LNHDA, CDR2 SQIVND (reference sequence). CDR3 in DNA: TGTGCCAGTAGTTGGCCAGGCACAGATACGCAGTATTTT. Its translation: CASSWPGTDTQYF. The entire variable domain, with the rest obtained from reference TRBV19 and TRBJ2-3, is as follows: DGGITQSPKYLFRKEGQNVTLSCEQNLNHDAMYWYRQDPGQGLRLIYYSQIVNDFQKGDIAEGYSVSREKKESFPLTVTSAQKNPTAFYLCASSWPGTDTQYFGPGTRLTVL.

The V gene is TRBV18, the J gene TRBJ2-7, with 9 bases lining up with TRBD2. Looked up from germline, CDR1 is KGHSH and CDR2 is LQKENI. After removal of 0 bases from V and 5 bases from J, the junction contained 5 bases not matched to a gene. CDR3 length: 15 amino acids. The CDR3 sequence is CASSPPSGSRHEQYF. Here the CDR3 DNA reads TGTGCCAGCTCACCACCTAGCGGGAGTAGGCACGAGCAGTACTTC.

The J gene is TRBJ1-2, the V gene TRBV6-5; no clear D. The V and J ends lost 0 bases and 2 bases respectively, with 10 bases between them. This CDR3 comprises 15 residues. CDR1 is MNHEY and CDR2 is SVGAGI in the germline V gene. For the CDR3, the DNA is TGTGCCAGCAGTTACTCGCGAGACGCCAACTATGGCTACACCTTC. Translated: CASSYSRDANYGYTF.

This clone occurred a few times. Within the sample, other DNA sequences also encode this same CDR3. The chain recombines TRBV28 with TRBJ2-7; 7 positions match TRBD1. Losses at the gene ends were 7 bases for V and 2 bases for J; bases not matched to a gene: 5. From germline, CDR1 is MDHEN and CDR2 SYDVKM. The CDR3 length is 13 residues. The CDR3: CASKGTVTYEQYF. CDR3 sequence (DNA): TGTGCCAGCAAGGGGACAGTAACCTACGAGCAGTACTTC.